This passage covers 21 T cell receptor beta chains from one sample sequenced in a study of T-cell reconstitution after alpha-beta-depleted transplantation in children. The TCRbeta library incorporated unique molecular identifiers. TCRdb analysed the PCR reads with MiXCR anew, one entry per CDR3 protein. Seen here are 360,000 or so distinct CDR3 sequences, around 21% observed once, and the top ten hold around 4%. Here the sequenced sample was PBMCs from the stem cell graft donor, taken from the stem cell graft. Receptors originate from a human donor who donated a stem cell graft to a child with acute myeloid leukemia.

The chain couples TRBV5-1 to TRBJ2-6; perhaps TRBD2 as D (5 bases). The V and J ends lost 2 bases and 0 bases respectively, with 9 bases between them. Per the germline V gene, CDR1 is SGHRS and CDR2 is YFSETQ. This CDR3 contains 16 residues. CDR3 region: CASSLWESSGANVLTF. The CDR3 nucleotides are TGCGCCAGCAGCTTATGGGAGAGCTCTGGGGCCAACGTCCTGACTTTC.

A few counts support this clonotype. The V and J genes are TRBV15 and TRBJ2-2; either TRBD1 or TRBD2 may supply D (6 bases each). CDR3 length: 14 residues. CDR1 LNHNV and CDR2 YYDKDF come from the germline V gene (reference sequence). Trimming pared 8 bases from V and 3 bases from J, leaving 13 bases between. CDR3 amino acids: CATAGGGHTGELFF. CDR3 nucleotides: TGTGCCACCGCTGGAGGGGGGCACACCGGGGAGCTGTTTTTT.

The chain employs TRBV4-1 and TRBJ2-4, with D tentatively TRBD1 (5 bases). Deletions cut 4 bases from V and 0 bases from J, with 7 bases between. The germline V gene has CDR1 MGHRA and CDR2 YSYEKL. CDR3 length equals 14 residues. The CDR3 DNA reads as TGCGCCAGCAGCCTACAGGTAGCCAAAAACATTCAGTACTTC. Amino acid sequence: CASSLQVAKNIQYF.

This sequence joins TRBV28 and TRBJ2-2; D remains ambiguous. Germline V gene data show CDR1 as MDHEN and CDR2 as SYDVKM. V lost 1 base and J 6 bases, leaving 6 bases between the germline ends. The CDR3 covers 13 residues. Written as DNA, the CDR3 is TGTGCCAGCAGTTTATATAGCCCCGGGGAGCTGTTTTTT. Translating it yields CASSLYSPGELFF.

This clonotype came up many times. The chain recombines TRBV20-1 with TRBJ2-1; no clear D. The CDR3 has 11 residues. Germline assignment: CDR1 DFQATT and CDR2 SNEGSKA (reference sequence). The germline V and J ends were trimmed by 6 bases and 9 bases, with 12 bases remaining between them. The CDR3 loop reads CSAASSLEQFF. CDR3 in DNA: TGCAGTGCCGCTAGTAGTCTTGAGCAGTTCTTC.

This clonotype was found a few times. V gene TRBV5-4 combines with J gene TRBJ1-2; D possibly corresponds to TRBD1 (6 bases). Per germline, CDR1 SGHNT and CDR2 YYREEE (reference sequence). V lost 3 bases, J lost 0 bases, and 6 bases lay in between. CDR3 length: 13 residues. For the CDR3, the DNA is TGTGCCAGCAGCTGGGACACTAACTATGGCTACACCTTC. Protein sequence: CASSWDTNYGYTF.

The V and J genes are TRBV7-8 and TRBJ2-7, with TRBD1 matching 10 bases. Germline lookup yields CDR1 SGHVS and CDR2 FQNEAQ. CDR3 length equals 14 residues. With 5 bases clipped from V and 2 bases from J, the junction kept 3 bases outside the gene matches. The CDR3 loop is CASSPDRGPYEQYF. DNA for the CDR3: TGTGCCAGCAGCCCCGACAGGGGGCCCTACGAGCAGTACTTC.

As concerns this clonotype: The junction departs from the called germline gene at one end, perhaps through a read error. The V call is TRBV20-1, the J call TRBJ2-3, with TRBD2 matching over 13 bases. This CDR3 spans 16 amino acids. Germline V gene lookup returns CDR1 DFQATT and CDR2 SNEGSKA (reference sequence). In DNA, the CDR3 is TGCAGTGCAAGAGGACTAGCGGGAGACCGGACAGATACGCAGTATTTT. Translation: CSARGLAGDRTDTQYF.

The V and J genes are TRBV5-1 and TRBJ2-7, with 12 bases fitting TRBD2. The CDR3 has 15 amino acids. In germline, CDR1 is SGHRS, CDR2 YFSETQ. Trimming cost V 4 bases and J 2 bases; bases outside gene matches: 4. CDR3: CASSHRTSGTYEQYF. In DNA form, the CDR3 reads TGCGCCAGCAGCCATCGGACTAGCGGGACCTACGAGCAGTACTTC.

Only a few counts were recorded for this clonotype. The V call is TRBV12-3 or TRBV12-4, the J call TRBJ2-7; 8 bases are a match to TRBD1. The V and J ends lost 6 bases and 12 bases, in that order; junction bases with no gene match: 7. CDR3 length: 11 amino acids. The CDR3 nucleotides are TGTGCCAGCAGCCAACAGGGGGTTCCGTACTTC. It is translated as CASSQQGVPYF.

This chain links TRBV6-1 with TRBJ2-1; 9 bases are shared with TRBD2. The J segment lost 2 bases and the V segment lost 6 bases, leaving 2 bases of the junction unmatched. Germline CDR1 and CDR2: MNHNS and SASEGT. CDR3 size: 14 residues. The CDR3 is CASRKREAYNEQFF. The CDR3 DNA sequence: TGTGCCAGCAGAAAGCGGGAGGCCTACAATGAGCAGTTCTTC.

Note on this clonotype: Sequence at one end of the junction differs from germline and may be a read error. The chain employs TRBV2 and TRBJ2-7; 9 positions agree with TRBD1. CDR1 SNHLY and CDR2 FYNNEI come from the germline V gene. The CDR3 totals 17 residues. Written as DNA, the CDR3 is TGTGCCTGCAGTTTCGAGCCCGGGACAGGGCCCACCGTCGAGCAGTACTTC. Amino acids: CACSFEPGTGPTVEQYF.

The V gene is TRBV20-1, the J gene TRBJ2-3, with TRBD2 identical over 11 bases. The junction had 11 bases not matched to a gene; V was cut back by 4 bases and J by 2 bases. The CDR3 totals 17 residues. Germline-derived CDR1 and CDR2 are DFQATT and SNEGSKA (reference sequence). The DNA for the CDR3 is TGCAGTGCTATTACCGGGACTAGCGGACTCTTCACAGATACGCAGTATTTT. It encodes CSAITGTSGLFTDTQYF.

This clonotype was seen a few times. This rearrangement joins TRBV20-1 to TRBJ2-7; TRBD2 aligns across 8 bases. In germline, CDR1 is DFQATT, CDR2 SNEGSKA (reference sequence). J lost 4 bases, V lost 3 bases, and 8 bases had no gene match. This CDR3 comprises 14 residues. The CDR3 sequence: CSASVGSGTYEQYF. Written as DNA, the CDR3 is TGCAGTGCTAGTGTTGGTAGCGGGACTTACGAGCAGTACTTC.

This clonotype was seen only a few times. The chain joins TRBV11-2 to TRBJ2-1; 14 bases are shared with TRBD2. The germline CDR1 and CDR2 sequences are SGHAT and FQNNGV. After removal of 2 bases from V and 12 bases from J, the junction contained 6 bases not matched to a gene. CDR3 length equals 15 residues. This chain's CDR3 is CASSLSGTSGRVQFF. The CDR3 region has the DNA TGTGCCAGCAGCTTATCCGGGACTAGCGGGAGAGTGCAGTTCTTC.

This clonotype has ten or more counts. The J gene is TRBJ1-5, the V gene TRBV12-3 or TRBV12-4, with D perhaps TRBD1 (5 bases). V dropped 3 bases and J dropped 4 bases, with 7 bases sitting between them. The CDR3 extends over 13 amino acids. The CDR3 loop is CASSLTVNQPQHF. In DNA, the CDR3 is TGTGCCAGCAGTTTGACAGTTAATCAGCCCCAGCATTTT.

This rearrangement joins TRBV7-2 to TRBJ1-2; 10 nucleotides match TRBD1. Germline V lookup: CDR1 SGHTA, CDR2 FQGNSA. V shed 5 bases and J 9 bases; nucleotides not matched to a gene: 6. This CDR3 region has 13 residues. The chain's CDR3 is CASSPTGQGSYTF. CDR3 coding DNA: TGTGCCAGCAGCCCTACGGGACAGGGGAGCTACACCTTC.

This clonotype was observed a few times. This chain links TRBV25-1 with TRBJ2-1, with TRBD1 matching 9 bases. The V segment lost 4 bases and the J segment 7 bases; nucleotides outside the gene matches: 8. CDR3 length: 15 amino acids. Germline CDR1 is MGHDK and CDR2 is SYGVNS. The CDR3 bases are TGTGCCAGCAGTGCCCCGGGACAGGGTCAAAATGAGCAGTTCTTC. Translating it yields CASSAPGQGQNEQFF.

This clonotype was recorded many times. This chain joins TRBV28 and TRBJ2-7; D is unresolved. V shed 5 bases and J shed 6 bases, with 11 bases lying between them. CDR1 and CDR2 (germline): MDHEN, SYDVKM. This CDR3 region has 12 residues. This CDR3 reads CASSLPPGEQYF. CDR3 sequence (DNA): TGTGCCAGCAGTCTCCCTCCGGGCGAGCAGTACTTC.

There are many counts of this clonotype. V is TRBV7-6 and J is TRBJ2-1; D possibly matches TRBD1 or TRBD2 (7 bases each). The V gene's germline CDR1 is SGHVS and CDR2 FNYEAQ. Trimming took 1 base from V and 4 from J, leaving 17 bases between them. The CDR3 sequence is 17 residues long. The CDR3 DNA sequence: TGTGCCAGCAGCTTAGTTAGGGACAGCGGGGTTTACAATGAGCAGTTCTTC. This encodes CASSLVRDSGVYNEQFF.

This chain joins TRBV30 and TRBJ2-3; D is uncertain. Germline V gives CDR1 GTSNPN, CDR2 SVGIG (reference sequence). The V end lost 2 bases, the J end lost 5 bases, and 8 bases lay between the germline ends. The CDR3 loop spans 12 amino acids. The CDR3: CAWSTGGDTQYF. CDR3 in DNA: TGTGCCTGGAGTACGGGCGGAGATACGCAGTATTTT.